What follows are 26 T cell receptor beta chains derived from one specimen sequenced in a study of graft-versus-host responses after intestinal transplantation. The protocol was immunoSEQ multiplex PCR, while the TCRdb copy is restricted to in-frame clones and leaves out a portion. The data hold 85,000 to 100,000 clones, with approximately 90% observed a single time. These receptors are not linked to any known antigen. The starting material was unstimulated CD8+ T cells sorted from spleen or lymph node cells, obtained before transplant. Receptors originate from a human donor who was the organ donor for an intestinal transplant.

The chain is built from TRBV4-1 and TRBJ1-1; D unclear. Trimming removed 4 bases at V and 0 bases at J, with 15 bases between. CDR3 size: 16 residues. CDR1 MGHRA and CDR2 YSYEKL come from the germline V gene. The CDR3 sequence is CASSLRMTLMNTEAFF. The CDR3 coding sequence is TGCGCCAGCAGCCTCCGTATGACACTGATGAACACTGAAGCTTTCTTT.

This chain connects TRBV27 to TRBJ1-1; tentative D call: TRBD1 (6 bases). Germline V CDR1 and CDR2: MNHEY, SMNVEV (reference sequence). V shed 4 bases and J shed 5 bases, with 14 bases lying between them. This CDR3 has 14 residues. CDR3 protein: CASSSYRERTEAFF. The CDR3 nucleotides read TGTGCCAGCAGTTCCTACAGGGAGAGGACTGAAGCTTTCTTT.

The chain is built from TRBV28 and TRBJ2-5; TRBD2 aligns across 7 bases. This CDR3 has 21 residues. The V and J ends lost 1 base and 2 bases, in that order; junction bases with no gene match: 22. Germline CDR1 is MDHEN and CDR2 is SYDVKM. The CDR3: CASSLLKGRGWPRTEQETQYF. In DNA, the CDR3 is TGTGCCAGCAGTTTATTAAAGGGGCGGGGGTGGCCTCGGACTGAACAAGAGACCCAGTACTTC.

The chain has TRBV5-8 and TRBJ2-1; D remains unclear. Germline V gives CDR1 SGHTS, CDR2 YDEGEE. The CDR3 runs 15 residues. V was cut by 6 bases and J by 0 bases, with 13 bases left in between. This chain's CDR3 is CASNPGSSSYNEQFF. As DNA, the CDR3 is TGTGCCAGCAACCCCGGGTCAAGCTCCTACAATGAGCAGTTCTTC.

The V call is TRBV9, the J call TRBJ2-7; the D gene is possibly TRBD1 (6 bases). Germline V gene data show CDR1 as SGDLS and CDR2 as YYNGEE. V gave up 4 bases and J gave up 3 bases, with 17 bases separating them. The CDR3 totals 15 residues. The DNA for the CDR3 is TGTGCCAGCAGCCCCTACTTTATAGGGGGCTACGAGCAGTACTTC. Translating gives CASSPYFIGGYEQYF.

The CDR3 reads CASSIPSGRASHPNIQYF. The CDR3 DNA sequence: TGTGCCAGCAGCATACCTAGCGGGAGGGCCTCTCATCCAAACATTCAGTACTTC. The chain couples TRBV7-2 to TRBJ2-4; TRBD2 agrees at 12 bases. CDR3 length equals 18 residues. Germline V gene sequence: CDR1 SGHTA, CDR2 FQGNSA. Trimming took 5 bases from V and 6 from J; bases not matched to a gene: 14. The complete variable domain, with remaining parts taken from reference TRBV7-2 and TRBJ2-4, reads GAGVSQSPSNKVTEKGKDVELRCDPISGHTALYWYRQSLGQGLEFLIYFQGNSAPDKSGLPSDRFSAERTGGSVSTLTIQRTQQEDSAVYLCASSIPSGRASHPNIQYFGAGTRLSVL.

The rearrangement links TRBV28 to TRBJ1-5; D is possibly TRBD1 (5 bases). V was trimmed by 2 bases and J by 3 bases, leaving 17 bases between them. This CDR3 region has 17 residues. Germline V gene sequence: CDR1 MDHEN, CDR2 SYDVKM. The CDR3 loop is CASSLGPRGDDNQPQHF. In nucleotides, the CDR3 is TGTGCCAGCAGTTTAGGCCCCCGGGGGGATGACAATCAGCCCCAGCATTTT.

For the CDR3, the DNA is TGTGCCAGCAGCAGAAAGGATTACAGGGGCCCCTATGGGAATCAGCCCCAGCATTTT. This codes for CASSRKDYRGPYGNQPQHF. The chain couples TRBV28 to TRBJ1-5, with TRBD1 matching 7 bases. The V gene's germline CDR1 is MDHEN and CDR2 SYDVKM. V dropped 6 bases and J dropped 4; count of bases not matched to a gene: 21. This CDR3 comprises 19 residues. The full variable domain, completed using reference TRBV28 and TRBJ1-5, is DVKVTQSSRYLVKRTGEKVFLECVQDMDHENMFWYRQDPGLGLRLIYFSYDVKMKEKGDIPEGYSVSREKKERFSLILESASTNQTSMYLCASSRKDYRGPYGNQPQHFGDGTRLSIL.

The gene calls are TRBV11-2 and TRBJ2-3; 13 nucleotides align to TRBD2. This CDR3 contains 15 residues. V was clipped by 6 bases and J by 2 bases; unmatched bases: 2. CDR1 is SGHAT, CDR2 FQNNGV, per germline. This CDR3 is CASRLAGGTTDTQYF. CDR3 sequence (DNA): TGTGCCAGCAGACTAGCGGGGGGGACCACAGATACGCAGTATTTT.

The rearrangement uses TRBV2 and TRBJ2-1; TRBD2 matches 7 bases. The V and J ends lost 8 bases and 7 bases, in that order; junction bases with no gene match: 11. Germline CDR1 SNHLY, CDR2 FYNNEI. The CDR3 consists of 14 residues. CDR3: CASWMREGANEQFF. In DNA form, the CDR3 reads TGTGCCAGCTGGATGAGGGAGGGAGCGAATGAGCAGTTCTTC.

This clone was detected a few times. The chain links TRBV2 to TRBJ1-2; possible D gene TRBD1, 6 bases. The V gene lost 6 bases and the J gene lost 8 bases, with 13 bases spanning the gap. The length of the CDR3 is 12 residues. Germline V gene sequence: CDR1 SNHLY, CDR2 FYNNEI. The CDR3 loop is CASRYRVYGYTF. Here the CDR3 DNA reads TGTGCCAGCAGGTACAGGGTTTACGGCTACACCTTC.

This chain connects TRBV7-6 to TRBJ1-4; D is perhaps TRBD1 (5 bases). Trimming stripped 3 bases from V and 0 bases from J, with 17 bases between. Germline V gene data show CDR1 as SGHVS and CDR2 as FNYEAQ. This CDR3 region has 18 residues. The CDR3 spells CASSFAGINFATNEKLFF. The CDR3 DNA reads as TGTGCCAGCAGCTTTGCAGGGATAAACTTTGCAACTAATGAAAAACTGTTTTTT.

The chain employs TRBV4-1 and TRBJ1-1, with 8 positions matching TRBD1. This CDR3 comprises 17 residues. Looked up from germline, CDR1 is MGHRA and CDR2 is YSYEKL. The junction had 16 bases not matched to a gene; V was cut back by 3 bases and J by 7 bases. The CDR3 coding sequence is TGCGCCAGCAGCCATCTAGTCCCCCTGACAGGGGACAATGAAGCTTTCTTT. It encodes CASSHLVPLTGDNEAFF.

The rearrangement joins TRBV27 to TRBJ2-1; 12 bases map to TRBD2. The CDR3 totals 18 residues. V lost 5 bases to trimming and J lost 1 base; unmatched junction nucleotides: 9. Germline loops: CDR1 MNHEY, CDR2 SMNVEV (reference sequence). The CDR3 DNA follows: TGTGCCAGCAGTGGGGGACTAGCGGGCCTGTTGTCCTACAATGAGCAGTTCTTC. This encodes CASSGGLAGLLSYNEQFF.

V is TRBV11-2 and J is TRBJ2-1, with D possibly TRBD1 on 5 matching bases. The CDR3 sequence is 17 residues long. Germline V gene lookup returns CDR1 SGHAT and CDR2 FQNNGV. The germline V and J ends were trimmed by 5 bases and 3 bases, with 20 bases remaining between them. CDR3 amino acids: CASSLISVGQVYNEQFF. The DNA for the CDR3 is TGTGCCAGCAGCCTAATTAGTGTGGGGCAGGTCTACAATGAGCAGTTCTTC.

The chain employs TRBV5-4 and TRBJ1-1, with 7 bases that match TRBD1. With 2 bases clipped from V and 0 bases from J, the junction kept 1 base outside the gene matches. In germline, CDR1 is SGHNT, CDR2 YYREEE (reference sequence). The CDR3 totals 14 residues. CDR3 nucleotides: TGTGCCAGCAGCTTAGGGGGCATGAACACTGAAGCTTTCTTT. Translated: CASSLGGMNTEAFF. The whole variable domain, filled in from reference TRBV5-4 and TRBJ1-1, reads ETGVTQSPTHLIKTRGQQVTLRCSSQSGHNTVSWYQQALGQGPQFIFQYYREEENGRGNFPPRFSGLQFPNYSSELNVNALELDDSALYLCASSLGGMNTEAFFGQGTRLTVV.

The V call is TRBV5-6, the J call TRBJ1-5, with no clear D. There are 14 residues in the CDR3. Trimming stripped 0 bases from V and 1 base from J, with 5 bases between. Looked up from germline, CDR1 is SGHDT and CDR2 is YYEEEE. CDR3 sequence reads: CASSLGRSNQPQHF. DNA of the CDR3: TGTGCCAGCAGCTTGGGTCGGAGCAATCAGCCCCAGCATTTT.

This chain connects TRBV27 to TRBJ2-7, with 13 nucleotides matching TRBD2. Germline V gene sequence: CDR1 MNHEY, CDR2 SMNVEV (reference sequence). V lost 6 bases and J lost 5; bases outside the gene matches: 7. This CDR3 is 15 amino acids long. The CDR3 DNA reads TGTGCCAGCAGCCAACTAGCGGGGGGGCATCACGAGCAGTACTTC. Translating gives CASSQLAGGHHEQYF.

J is TRBJ2-7 and V is TRBV7-9, with 9 bases matching TRBD1. In germline, CDR1 is SEHNR, CDR2 FQNEAQ (reference sequence). The V and J ends lost 2 bases and 3 bases, in that order; junction bases with no gene match: 8. This CDR3 has 16 amino acids. In DNA form, the CDR3 reads TGTGCCAGCAGCTTATTAGGGACAGGGAGTTTCTACGAGCAGTACTTC. Protein product: CASSLLGTGSFYEQYF.

This clone was detected once. The chain is built from TRBV6-6 and TRBJ1-2; D is possibly TRBD1 (6 bases). The CDR3 has 14 residues. The V gene lost 5 bases and the J gene lost 0 bases, with 10 bases spanning the gap. Per the germline V gene, CDR1 is MNHNY and CDR2 is SVGAGI (reference sequence). The CDR3 here is CASSQWTANYGYTF. CDR3 DNA: TGTGCCAGCAGTCAGTGGACAGCTAACTATGGCTACACCTTC.

V usage is TRBV11-2 and J usage is TRBJ2-5, with D maybe TRBD1 (6 bases). Germline CDR1 is SGHAT and CDR2 is FQNNGV. V shed 4 bases and J shed 5 bases, with 8 bases lying between them. The CDR3 is 12 amino acids. The CDR3 loop reads CASSWQGETQYF. The CDR3 DNA is TGTGCCAGCAGCTGGCAGGGGGAGACCCAGTACTTC.

The chain recombines TRBV19 with TRBJ1-6, with 8 bases matching TRBD1. The trim removed 7 bases at V and 0 bases at J, leaving 11 bases unmatched. The CDR3 length is 18 residues. Germline V CDR1 and CDR2: LNHDA, SQIVND (reference sequence). The CDR3 region has the DNA TGTGCCAGTACCTACAGGGGGTCGGCGAGCTCCTATAATTCACCCCTCCACTTT. Residues: CASTYRGSASSYNSPLHF.

The V and J genes are TRBV28 and TRBJ1-4, with D possibly matching TRBD1 (6 bases). Germline CDR1 reads MDHEN; CDR2 reads SYDVKM. Trimming stripped 3 bases from V and 14 bases from J, with 25 bases between. The CDR3 is 16 residues long. This chain's CDR3 is CASSFNPNQNRDILFF. CDR3 DNA sequence: TGTGCCAGCAGTTTTAACCCGAACCAGAACCGGGACATCCTGTTTTTT. Full variable domain (rest looked up from reference TRBV28 and TRBJ1-4): DVKVTQSSRYLVKRTGEKVFLECVQDMDHENMFWYRQDPGLGLRLIYFSYDVKMKEKGDIPEGYSVSREKKERFSLILESASTNQTSMYLCASSFNPNQNRDILFFGSGTQLSVL.

The V and J genes are TRBV5-3 and TRBJ1-1; 9 nucleotides line up with TRBD1. TRBV5-3 is identified as an open reading frame with a role that is uncertain. The V and J ends lost 8 bases and 1 base, in that order; junction bases with no gene match: 6. The CDR3 spans 14 residues. This CDR3 is CARGQGRKNTEAFF. CDR3 in DNA: TGTGCCAGGGGACAGGGACGGAAGAACACTGAAGCTTTCTTT.

The V gene is TRBV14, the J gene TRBJ2-3; the match to TRBD1 covers 7 bases. The trim removed 4 bases at V and 6 bases at J, leaving 7 bases unmatched. Per the germline V gene, CDR1 is SGHDN and CDR2 is FVKESK. The CDR3 consists of 14 residues. CDR3 sequence (DNA): TGTGCCAGCAGCCCGCCGACAGGGACGGATACGCAGTATTTT. Its translation is CASSPPTGTDTQYF.

The rearrangement uses TRBV19 and TRBJ2-7, with D possibly matching TRBD1 (7 bases). V shed 5 bases and J shed 3 bases, with 11 bases lying between them. The germline V gene has CDR1 LNHDA and CDR2 SQIVND (reference sequence). This CDR3 has 13 amino acids. The CDR3 sequence: CASSAGQLYEQYF. CDR3 bases: TGTGCCAGTAGTGCGGGACAGCTCTACGAGCAGTACTTC.